Listed here is a single T cell receptor beta chain. It has no known antigen specificity. No quality values exist for individual bases; no much larger clone is one base distant. The immunoSEQ Assay, a bias-controlled multiplex PCR, was used to amplify TCRbeta CDR3 regions from genomic DNA. For the original study's pipeline: The number of nucleated cells in each sample was estimated by amplification of reference gene primers within the assay. To quantify the absolute abundance of each unique TCRbeta CDR3 rearrangement, sequence reads were collapsed and filtered. For each sample, productive Simpson clonality was calculated by taking the square root of Simpson's diversity index across productive rearrangements. The table was pulled from immuneACCESS by TCRdb, which kept in-frame rearrangements only. Such tables lose some clones; where checked, under half of the loss comes from unresolved V genes, and the rest has no known cause. V, J and clone size reflect that table, while D and trimming were determined from the DNA. The table for this sample lists around 62,000 clones; around 89% of them were counted only once. The ten largest clonotypes hold over 1.2% of the sample.

The sample belongs to a study of blood T cell repertoires in COVID-19 (dated by TCRdb to the early 2020s). Looking at the study overall: The collaborator samples originated in the United States, Italy and Spain and spanned the acute and convalescent phases of COVID-19. The material from the prospective study consisted of cDNA or gDNA derived from T cells, B-cell-depleted T cells, or PBMCs. Subjects who had been exposed to COVID-19, were actively infected with it, or had recovered from it provided the deeply sampled blood TCRbeta repertoires that made up the dataset. The repertoires were released in a freely available public database intended as a resource for research on the immune response to SARS-CoV-2. Samples came from the ongoing ImmuneRACE study (first 160 participants) plus 1,254 subjects from 6 global collaborators. A de-identified subject ID, COVID-19 status, age in years and sex were almost always included in the sample metadata. Where HLA class I and class II types were available, the types were taken from metadata supplied by the sample provider, not from assay-based typing. General findings and caveats noted by the study authors: How much clinical and demographic metadata was included differed by source and by participant, and the metadata was provided uncurated.

Collaborating institutions collected whole blood in K2EDTA tubes following their own protocols. Collaborator samples were shipped for TCRbeta analysis as frozen whole blood, isolated PBMCs, or DNA extracted from either sample type. V loses 0 bases at its end and J loses 13 bases; junction bases beyond the gene matches: 17. CDR1 and CDR2 are read off the germline V gene as SQVTM and ANQGSEA. The CDR3 spans 15 residues, from the cysteine through the phenylalanine. This entry keeps only the CDR3 DNA: 45 bases, framed from base 1. The chain uses TRBV29-1 and TRBJ1-2, with 7 junctional bases fitting TRBD1. The sequenced sample consisted of peripheral blood. This sequence originates from a man between 60 and 75 years old with acute or convalescent COVID-19. The CDR3 sequence is CSVEDPPEGGAVGTF. The nucleotide sequence is given as TGCAGCGTTGAAGATCCCCCGGAAGGGGGCGCCGTGGGCACCTTC.